Below are 9 T cell receptor beta chains sequenced from a single sample in a study of blood T cell repertoires in COVID-19. Method: immunoSEQ multiplex PCR; TCRdb's copy keeps in-frame clones and lacks some. Of some 350,000 clones in the sample, roughly 87% were seen once. The sample consisted of PBMCs or T cells enriched from blood (not recorded which). The receptors derive from a woman aged 25-40 years who had recovered from COVID-19.

The chain uses TRBV28 and TRBJ2-1; 7 bases align to TRBD2. The trim removed 5 bases at V and 3 bases at J, leaving 10 bases unmatched. CDR3 length: 16 residues. CDR1 MDHEN and CDR2 SYDVKM come from the germline V gene. In DNA, the CDR3 is TGTGCCAGCAGTCGCTTAGGCGGGAGAGACTACAATGAGCAGTTCTTC. It is translated as CASSRLGGRDYNEQFF.

V usage is TRBV9 and J usage is TRBJ2-1; unclear D gene. The V gene's germline CDR1 is SGDLS and CDR2 YYNGEE. This CDR3 is built from 14 residues. Trimming removed 0 bases from V and 6 bases from J, with 10 bases in between. The CDR3, as DNA: TGTGCCAGCAGCGTAGCTATTAACCCCAATGAGCAGTTCTTC. Amino acids: CASSVAINPNEQFF.

V usage is TRBV6-5 and J usage is TRBJ1-2; D is unclear. The length of the CDR3 is 13 residues. Per the germline V gene, CDR1 is MNHEY and CDR2 is SVGAGI. V shed 8 bases and J shed 4 bases, with 14 bases lying between them. CDR3 DNA sequence: TGTGCCAGCTTGCTCCGGGGTCTCTATGGCTACACCTTC. Translation: CASLLRGLYGYTF.

The V gene is TRBV18, the J gene TRBJ2-3; possibly TRBD1 for D (6 bases). The CDR3 loop spans 12 amino acids. Germline loops: CDR1 KGHSH, CDR2 LQKENI. Trimming took off 5 bases at V and 6 bases at J, with 9 bases between the two ends. Here the CDR3 DNA reads TGTGCCAGCTCATCAGGGGCCGATACGCAGTATTTT. Its translation: CASSSGADTQYF.

The chain joins TRBV24-1 to TRBJ2-2; 8 positions match TRBD1. The CDR3 has 17 amino acids. V lost 0 bases to trimming and J lost 6 bases; unmatched junction nucleotides: 8. The V gene's germline CDR1 is KGHDR and CDR2 SFDVKD. CDR3 sequence (DNA): TGTGCCACCAGTGATTTGCTTCAGGGGGCTGGACCCGGGGAGCTGTTTTTT. Encoded protein: CATSDLLQGAGPGELFF.

The chain recombines TRBV7-8 with TRBJ2-1, with 14 nucleotides matching TRBD2. J lost 7 bases, V lost 3 bases, and 8 bases had no gene match. This CDR3 is 17 amino acids long. The germline CDR1 and CDR2 sequences are SGHVS and FQNEAQ. CDR3 amino acids: CASSLQFGTSGSNEQFF. The DNA of the CDR3 is TGTGCCAGCAGCTTGCAGTTCGGGACTAGCGGGAGTAATGAGCAGTTCTTC.

The chain is built from TRBV2 and TRBJ2-3, with D unresolved. Germline V gives CDR1 SNHLY, CDR2 FYNNEI. This CDR3 has 16 residues. Trimming removed 7 bases at V and 4 bases at J, with 21 bases between. The CDR3 region has the DNA TGTGCCAGCATCAAGAGGCGGTGGGTTGGCGCAGATACGCAGTATTTT. It translates to CASIKRRWVGADTQYF.

The chain uses TRBV2 and TRBJ1-2; D call uncertain. V lost 7 bases, J lost 8 bases, and 11 bases lay in between. Per germline, CDR1 SNHLY and CDR2 FYNNEI. The CDR3 extends over 11 amino acids. The CDR3 DNA reads as TGTGCCAGCAAAGTCGGGGTGGGCTACACCTTC. It yields the protein CASKVGVGYTF.

J is TRBJ2-7 and V is TRBV12-3 or TRBV12-4; D may be TRBD1 (6 bases). The CDR3 has 13 residues. The ends were cut back, 5 bases at V and 1 base at J, with 9 bases in the middle. The CDR3 sequence: CASSDRPSYEQYF. The DNA of the CDR3 is TGTGCCAGCAGTGACAGGCCATCCTACGAGCAGTACTTC.